Reported below is one TCR beta chain. No antigen is known for it. The sample is drawn from a study of blood T cells in healthy people across ages. Study-wide context: T cells yielded about one barcoded beta molecule per two cells through template switching. The study's findings and limits: Naive T cell percentage by flow cytometry tracked strongly with beta diversity. Any changes in expanded clonotypes were possibly confounded, as donor CMV status remained unknown.

Trimming shortened V by 0 bases and J by 1 base, and 5 bases separated the two germline ends. CDR3 length: 14 residues. Primers used in a second PCR of roughly 7 to 12 cycles were a sample-barcoded 5' primer and a J-beta primer mix. TCRdb re-analysed the 5' RACE reads in MiXCR, keeping a single row per CDR3 protein. The data hold about 730,000 distinct CDR3 sequences, with around 40% observed a single time. The receptor was isolated from a woman aged 55-69 years in good health. This chain uses TRBV12-3 or TRBV12-4 with TRBJ2-3; D unclear. The sequencing sample was made of blood. The CDR3 protein is CASSLAQGTDTQYF. For the CDR3, the DNA is TGTGCCAGCAGTTTAGCGCAGGGCACAGATACGCAGTATTTT.